The present entry profiles one TCR beta chain with its context. The target antigen is unknown. TCRdb's copy holds only in-frame clones and misses some; the assay was immunoSEQ multiplex PCR. Found here are about 280,000 clones, approximately 88% of them singletons; the top ten hold 0.92%. The data stem from a study of cytomegalovirus exposure and HLA in healthy donors. Trimming removed 4 bases from V and 1 base from J, with 14 bases in between. CDR3 size: 16 residues. Germline V CDR1 and CDR2: MNHEY, SVGAGI. Whole-study findings and limits: Altogether, 170 or so TCR beta chains were recorded as cytomegalovirus-associated. There were some public TCRs occurring in many donors, but most TCR sequences were rare.

The sample consisted of PBMCs. The source is a woman aged 18-29 years in good health and CMV-seronegative. The V call is TRBV6-5, the J call TRBJ1-5; D is undetermined. The CDR3 region is CASSLAPGGSNQPQHF. DNA of the CDR3: TGTGCCAGCAGTTTAGCGCCGGGTGGGAGCAATCAGCCCCAGCATTTT.